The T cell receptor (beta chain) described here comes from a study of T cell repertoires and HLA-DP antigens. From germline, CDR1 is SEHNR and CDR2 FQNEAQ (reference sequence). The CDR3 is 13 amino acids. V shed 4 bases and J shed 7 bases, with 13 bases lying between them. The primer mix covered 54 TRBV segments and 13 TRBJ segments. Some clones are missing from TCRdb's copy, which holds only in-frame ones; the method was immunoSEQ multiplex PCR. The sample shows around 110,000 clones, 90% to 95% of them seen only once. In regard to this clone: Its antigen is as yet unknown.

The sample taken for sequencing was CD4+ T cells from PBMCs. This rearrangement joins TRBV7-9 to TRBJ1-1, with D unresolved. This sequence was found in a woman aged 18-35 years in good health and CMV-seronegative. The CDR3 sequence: CASSSQDRGEAFF. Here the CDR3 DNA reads TGTGCCAGCAGCTCCCAAGATCGAGGTGAAGCTTTCTTT.